This is a list of T cell receptor beta chains from one sample in a study of cytomegalovirus exposure and HLA in healthy donors. Produced via immunoSEQ multiplex PCR; TCRdb's table is partial and in-frame only. This specimen shows 60,000 to 65,000 clones; the ten leading clones hold 5% to 5.5%. The sequenced sample consisted of PBMCs. These receptors all come from a man aged 30 to 45 in good health and CMV-seropositive. Both conserved end residues are part of each CDR3. A D gene is named only where the DNA matches it firmly.

>TRBJ2-1|TRBV18|TRBD2
TGTGCCAGCTCACGGCGGGAGGGGGACAATGAGCAGTTCTTC
CASSRREGDNEQFF
>TRBJ2-7|TRBV9|-
TGTGCCAGCAGCGTAGGACAGTACTACGAGCAGTACTTC
CASSVGQYYEQYF
>TRBJ1-5|TRBV6-1|-
TGTGCCAGCAGTGACTTTTATAGCAATCAGCCCCAGCATTTT
CASSDFYSNQPQHF
>TRBJ2-7|TRBV7-9|TRBD2
TGTGCCAGCAGCCCTCGGACTAGCGGGAGCGCCTACGAGCAGTACTTC
CASSPRTSGSAYEQYF
>TRBJ2-1|TRBV6-4|-
TGTGCCAGCAGTGACTCAGCCAGGAAAAGGGAGCAGTTCTTC
CASSDSARKREQFF
>TRBJ2-7|TRBV5-1|TRBD1
TGCGCCAGCAGCTCTGGACAGGGGGCGTACGAGCAGTACTTC
CASSSGQGAYEQYF
>TRBJ1-1|TRBV29-1|TRBD1
TGCAGCGATATGACAGGGGACACTGAAGCTTTCTTT
CSDMTGDTEAFF
>TRBJ2-3|TRBV5-1|-
TGCGCCAGCAGCTGGGATCCGGGGCGGGACACAGATACGCAGTATTTT
CASSWDPGRDTDTQYF
>TRBJ2-2|TRBV6-5|TRBD2
TGTGCCAGCAGTTCCATTCGACTAGCGGAGGTTGGGCTGTTTTTT
CASSSIRLAEVGLFF
>TRBJ2-5|TRBV7-9|-
TGTGCCAGCAGCGAACAGAGGACCCAGTACTTC
CASSEQRTQYF
>TRBJ1-3|TRBV12-5|-
TGTGCTAGTGGTTCCCCTGCCGGCTCCGGCGGCGTAACTGGAAACACCATATATTTT
CASGSPAGSGGVTGNTIYF
>TRBJ1-1|TRBV29-1|TRBD1
TGCAGCATCCGACAGGGCCCGGTAGGCACTGAAGCTTTCTTT
CSIRQGPVGTEAFF
>TRBJ2-1|TRBV6-1|TRBD2
TGTGCCAGCAGTGATCTCACACCGGGACTAGCTTTAGACAATGAGCAGTTCTTC
CASSDLTPGLALDNEQFF
>TRBJ2-1|TRBV6-4|-
TGTGCCAGCAGTGAGCGGACAGATTTCAATGAGCAGTTCTTC
CASSERTDFNEQFF
>TRBJ2-2|TRBV6-1|-
TGTGCCAGCGGCGGCGGAAGAGGGACCGGGGAGCTGTTTTTT
CASGGGRGTGELFF
>TRBJ2-3|TRBV7-3|TRBD2
TGTGCCAGCAGCCCAGGACTAGACGTAGATACGCAGTATTTT
CASSPGLDVDTQYF
>TRBJ2-5|TRBV19|TRBD2
TGTGCCAGTAGTACCGCCCTGGCGGGGGATGGCGAGACCCAGTACTTC
CASSTALAGDGETQYF
>TRBJ1-3|TRBV19|-
TGTGCCAGTTCCTCCGGGGGATCTGGAAACACCATATATTTT
CASSSGGSGNTIYF
>TRBJ2-3|TRBV14|-
TGTGCCAGCAGCCAAGCGGACTTCACAGATACGCAGTATTTT
CASSQADFTDTQYF